This T cell receptor (beta chain) was obtained from a study of blood T cell repertoires in COVID-19. Study overall: COVID-19 samples, acute and convalescent, were from the United States, Italy and Spain.

This clone was seen only a few times. TCRdb keeps only in-frame clones here, not all; method: immunoSEQ multiplex PCR. The repertoire includes around 23,000 clones, approximately 68% of them detected once, and 40% to 55% sits in the top ten. Germline-derived CDR1 and CDR2 are MGHRA and YSYEKL. The CDR3 spans 16 residues. The V gene end was trimmed by 4 bases and the J gene end by 7 bases; junction bases not matched to a gene: 12. This sequence joins TRBV4-1 and TRBJ2-4; 8 bases align to TRBD1. The TCR comes from a woman aged 80 or older with acute or convalescent COVID-19. Sequencing was carried out using peripheral blood. CDR3 in DNA: TGCGCCAGCAGCCTAACAGGGGGATACGATCCCAACATTCAGTACTTC. It translates to CASSLTGGYDPNIQYF.